This is a list of T cell receptor beta chains from one sample in a study of Ad26.COV2.S vaccination and SARS-CoV-2 variants. TCRdb's copy holds only in-frame clones and misses some; the assay was immunoSEQ multiplex PCR. The profile shows hundreds of thousands of clones, 92% of them singletons. The sequencing here drew on peripheral blood, taken after recovery from COVID-19. The receptors were sampled from a human donor who had recovered from COVID-19. CDR3s include the opening cysteine and the closing phenylalanine or tryptophan. Fields, in order: V gene, J gene, clone size, D gene, CDR3 DNA, CDR3 protein. D genes are given only for firm matches. A row's size may be missing; if present it is once, few, many or a size class.

TRBV6-2/TRBV6-3,TRBJ2-1,once,TRBD2,TGTGCCAGCAGTTACTCGCGCGAGCGGGGGGGCGTGTACAATGAGCAGTTCTTC,CASSYSRERGGVYNEQFF
TRBV6-5,TRBJ1-5,.,.,TGTGCCAGCAGTTACTCGCTTTCCGATCAGCCCCAGCATTTT,CASSYSLSDQPQHF
TRBV19,TRBJ1-3,.,.,TGTGCCAGTAGTCTCCGCGGGAGGGGGACTGGAAACACCATATATTTT,CASSLRGRGTGNTIYF
TRBV10-1,TRBJ2-1,.,TRBD1,TGCGCCAGCTCCAGGGGGAGCTCCTACAATGAGCAGTTCTTC,CASSRGSSYNEQFF
TRBV10-3,TRBJ1-2,.,.,TGTGCCATCACTGGGGACGCTCCATATGGCTACACCTTC,CAITGDAPYGYTF
TRBV11-2,TRBJ2-1,.,.,TGTGCCAGCATCACGCTCCGGGACTTTACGCAAAACAATGAGCAGTTCTTC,CASITLRDFTQNNEQFF
TRBV12-3/TRBV12-4,TRBJ1-1,.,.,TGTGCCAGCACCCTGCGGGGGAGGCTTGAAGCTTTCTTT,CASTLRGRLEAFF
TRBV6-5,TRBJ2-2,.,.,TGTGCCAGCAGCTACCGCGACTTCGGGGAGCTGTTTTTT,CASSYRDFGELFF
TRBV29-1,TRBJ1-1,.,.,TGCAGCGGCGTGTCAACGCTGACTAGGGACACTGAAGCTTTCTTT,CSGVSTLTRDTEAFF
TRBV7-2,TRBJ2-5,.,.,TGTGCCAGCAGCCGGAATCAGGGAGAGACCCAGTACTTC,CASSRNQGETQYF
TRBV12-5,TRBJ2-6,.,TRBD1,TGTGCTAGTGGTCCCCCGACAGGGCTCGGGGCCAACGTCCTGACTTTC,CASGPPTGLGANVLTF
TRBV25-1,TRBJ1-2,.,.,TGTGCCAGCAGCCGGGGGGATGGCTACACCTTC,CASSRGDGYTF
TRBV7-3,TRBJ1-1,.,TRBD1,TGTGCCAGCAGCTCAGGGACAGGTCTGAACACTGAAGCTTTCTTT,CASSSGTGLNTEAFF
TRBV21-1,TRBJ2-3,once,.,TGTGCCAGCAGCAAAGAGACGAACAGGGGGACAGATACGCAGTATTTT,CASSKETNRGTDTQYF
TRBV3-1/TRBV3-2,TRBJ2-5,.,TRBD2,TGTGCCAGCAGCCAAGATACCCGGACTAGATTCCAGTACTTC,CASSQDTRTRFQYF
TRBV7-2,TRBJ1-5,.,.,TGTGCCAGCAGCTTAGTCAGGGACCAGCCCCAGCATTTT,CASSLVRDQPQHF
TRBV24-1,TRBJ2-7,.,.,TGTGCCACCGGGGGATCTAGAGGGAGGTCCTACGAGCAGTACTTC,CATGGSRGRSYEQYF
TRBV12-3/TRBV12-4,TRBJ1-2,.,TRBD1,TGTGCCAGCAGTCCACGGACAGGGTCGGGCTACACCTTC,CASSPRTGSGYTF
TRBV7-3,TRBJ2-5,.,.,TGTGCCAGCAGCCCACGGAGAGCGTTAAAGGAGACCCAGTACTTC,CASSPRRALKETQYF
TRBV30,TRBJ1-5,.,.,TGTGCCTGGATTATTTGGGGGCAGGGAAATCAGCCCCAGCATTTT,CAWIIWGQGNQPQHF
TRBV5-1,TRBJ1-1,.,.,TGCGCCAGCACGAGGGTTCTGGGCACTGAAGCTTTCTTT,CASTRVLGTEAFF
TRBV6-1,TRBJ2-2,.,.,TGTGCCAGCAGTGAGACACTACGCCCGAACACCGGGGAGCTGTTTTTT,CASSETLRPNTGELFF